This is a list of T cell receptor beta chains from one sample in a study of identical twins. TCRdb re-analysed the 5' RACE reads in MiXCR, keeping a single row per CDR3 protein. The sample yields roughly 200,000 distinct CDR3 sequences, about 7.5% seen once. This sample was shared with a second study, whose subject was yellow fever vaccine responses in identical twins.

Sequencing input: memory (CD45RO+) T cells sorted from blood. These receptors were obtained from a woman between 18 and 29 years old in good health. CDR3s include the opening cysteine and the closing phenylalanine or tryptophan. Each record gives: CDR3 length, V gene, J gene, CDR3 protein.

CDR3 length: 14; V gene: TRBV4-3; J gene: TRBJ1-1; CDR3 protein: CASSQVRGETEAFF
CDR3 length: 16; V gene: TRBV5-8; J gene: TRBJ2-3; CDR3 protein: CASSSEGYRGTDTQYF
CDR3 length: 18; V gene: TRBV6-2/TRBV6-3; J gene: TRBJ1-5; CDR3 protein: CASRKPGQGMGSNQPQHF
CDR3 length: 13; V gene: TRBV6-1; J gene: TRBJ2-1; CDR3 protein: CASTEAGKNEQFF
CDR3 length: 16; V gene: TRBV4-3; J gene: TRBJ2-5; CDR3 protein: CASSQGVGGLGETQYF
CDR3 length: 13; V gene: TRBV6-5; J gene: TRBJ2-1; CDR3 protein: CASSYQGQTGSIF
CDR3 length: 14; V gene: TRBV5-4; J gene: TRBJ2-7; CDR3 protein: CASSLDSGVYEQYF
CDR3 length: 11; V gene: TRBV20-1; J gene: TRBJ2-1; CDR3 protein: CSARDTWEQFF
CDR3 length: 15; V gene: TRBV11-2; J gene: TRBJ2-4; CDR3 protein: CASSFYGTGGGIQYF
CDR3 length: 15; V gene: TRBV20-1; J gene: TRBJ2-3; CDR3 protein: CSARDRRGRGDTQYF
CDR3 length: 15; V gene: TRBV9; J gene: TRBJ1-5; CDR3 protein: CASSVGQSNNQPQHF
CDR3 length: 16; V gene: TRBV5-1; J gene: TRBJ2-7; CDR3 protein: CASSPAGTGHSYEQYF
CDR3 length: 15; V gene: TRBV12-5; J gene: TRBJ2-2; CDR3 protein: CASGLVQGNTGELFF
CDR3 length: 14; V gene: TRBV29-1; J gene: TRBJ2-3; CDR3 protein: CSARGTTDTDTQYF
CDR3 length: 12; V gene: TRBV5-4; J gene: TRBJ2-1; CDR3 protein: CASSLAGGGRFF
CDR3 length: 11; V gene: TRBV7-8; J gene: TRBJ2-3; CDR3 protein: CASGLADTQYF
CDR3 length: 15; V gene: TRBV7-9; J gene: TRBJ2-3; CDR3 protein: CASSRTGGDSDTQYF
CDR3 length: 11; V gene: TRBV29-1; J gene: TRBJ1-1; CDR3 protein: CSIKTGTEAFF